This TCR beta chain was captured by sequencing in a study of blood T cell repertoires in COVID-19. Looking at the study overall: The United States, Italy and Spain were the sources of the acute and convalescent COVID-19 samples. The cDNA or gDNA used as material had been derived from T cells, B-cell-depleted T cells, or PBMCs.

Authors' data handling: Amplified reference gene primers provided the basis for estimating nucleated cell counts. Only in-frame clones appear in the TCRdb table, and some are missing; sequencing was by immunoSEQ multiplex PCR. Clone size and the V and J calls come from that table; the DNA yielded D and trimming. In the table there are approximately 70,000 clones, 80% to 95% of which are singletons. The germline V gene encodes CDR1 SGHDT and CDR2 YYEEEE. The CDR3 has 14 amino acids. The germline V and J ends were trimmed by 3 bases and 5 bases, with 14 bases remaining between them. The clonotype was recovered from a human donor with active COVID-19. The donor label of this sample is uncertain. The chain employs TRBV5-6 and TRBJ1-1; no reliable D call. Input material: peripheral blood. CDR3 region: CASSSRGLWTEAFF. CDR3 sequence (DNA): TGTGCCAGCAGCTCCCGAGGGCTGTGGACTGAAGCTTTCTTT. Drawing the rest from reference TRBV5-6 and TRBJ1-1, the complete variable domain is DAGVTQSPTHLIKTRGQQVTLRCSPKSGHDTVSWYQQALGQGPQFIFQYYEEEERQRGNFPDRFSGHQFPNYSSELNVNALLLGDSALYLCASSSRGLWTEAFFGQGTRLTVV.